Sequencing of this T cell receptor (beta chain) was carried out in a study of T cells expressing NK-cell markers. Overall study results and limits: In a few donors, these clonotypes also led the CD3+CD56-NKG2C+ fraction.

Concerning this clonotype: The antigen is not known.

CDR1 and CDR2 from the germline V gene are KGHSH and LQKENI. This CDR3 is built from 14 residues. TCR beta libraries carry UMIs added by 5'RACE template switching. One entry per CDR3 protein, without DNA, is what TCRdb gives after re-calling the 5' RACE reads. This table holds about 430,000 distinct CDR3 sequences. This sequence joins TRBV18 and TRBJ1-1. This clonotype was sampled from a woman aged 50 to 60 in good health. Sequencing was performed on blood T cells: a sorted CD56 or NKG2C T cell subset, CD4+ or CD8+ T cells, or bulk PBMC T cells (not recorded which). The CDR3 sequence: CASSPAIQNTEAFF.